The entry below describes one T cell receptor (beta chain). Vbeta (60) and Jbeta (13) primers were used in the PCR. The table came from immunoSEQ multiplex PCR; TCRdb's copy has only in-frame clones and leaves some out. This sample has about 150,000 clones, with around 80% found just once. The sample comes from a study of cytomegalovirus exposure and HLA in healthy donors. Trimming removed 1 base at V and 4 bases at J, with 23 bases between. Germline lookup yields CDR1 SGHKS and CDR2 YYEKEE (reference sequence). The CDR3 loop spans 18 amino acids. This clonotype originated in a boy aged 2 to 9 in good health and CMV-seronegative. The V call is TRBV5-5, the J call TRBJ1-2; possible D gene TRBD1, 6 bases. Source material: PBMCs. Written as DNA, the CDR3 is TGTGCCAGCAGCTTGTCGATCGTACAGGGAAGGAATTTCTATGGCTACACCTTC. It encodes CASSLSIVQGRNFYGYTF.